At least ten counts were recorded for the clone carrying this T cell receptor beta chain. This record comes from a study of neurological immune-mediated disorders. The CDR3 covers 19 residues. CDR1 SGHRS and CDR2 YFSETQ come from the germline V gene. The V gene end was trimmed by 3 bases and the J gene end by 5 bases; junction bases not matched to a gene: 13. Each CDR3 protein gets one entry after TCRdb re-called the 5' RACE reads with MiXCR. The sample contains tens of thousands of distinct CDR3 sequences, roughly 6% of which appear only once. J is TRBJ2-5 and V is TRBV5-1; 16 nucleotides line up with TRBD2. Sequencing input: CD4+ T cells from blood. The receptor was isolated from a woman in her thirties or forties in good health. The CDR3 bases are TGCGCCAGCAGCTGGATACCCGGGACTAGCGGGAGGGCCGGGGAGACCCAGTACTTC. It translates to CASSWIPGTSGRAGETQYF.